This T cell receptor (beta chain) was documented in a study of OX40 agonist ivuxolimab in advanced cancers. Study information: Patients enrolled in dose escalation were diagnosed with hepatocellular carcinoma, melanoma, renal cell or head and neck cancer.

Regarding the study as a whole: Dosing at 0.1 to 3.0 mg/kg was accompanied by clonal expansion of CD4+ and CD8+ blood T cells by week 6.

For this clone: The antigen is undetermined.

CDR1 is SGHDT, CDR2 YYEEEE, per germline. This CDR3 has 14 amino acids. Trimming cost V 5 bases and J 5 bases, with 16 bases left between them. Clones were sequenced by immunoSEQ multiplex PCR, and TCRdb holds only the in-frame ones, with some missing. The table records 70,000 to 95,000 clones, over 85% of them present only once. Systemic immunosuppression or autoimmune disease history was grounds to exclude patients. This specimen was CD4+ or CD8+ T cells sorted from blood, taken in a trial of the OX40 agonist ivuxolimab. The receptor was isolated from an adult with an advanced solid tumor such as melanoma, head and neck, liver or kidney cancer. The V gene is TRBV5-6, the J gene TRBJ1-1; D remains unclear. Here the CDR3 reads CASSPDGVGTEAFF. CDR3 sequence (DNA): TGTGCCAGCAGTCCTGACGGGGTTGGAACTGAAGCTTTCTTT. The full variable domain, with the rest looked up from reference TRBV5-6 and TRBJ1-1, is DAGVTQSPTHLIKTRGQQVTLRCSPKSGHDTVSWYQQALGQGPQFIFQYYEEEERQRGNFPDRFSGHQFPNYSSELNVNALLLGDSALYLCASSPDGVGTEAFFGQGTRLTVV.